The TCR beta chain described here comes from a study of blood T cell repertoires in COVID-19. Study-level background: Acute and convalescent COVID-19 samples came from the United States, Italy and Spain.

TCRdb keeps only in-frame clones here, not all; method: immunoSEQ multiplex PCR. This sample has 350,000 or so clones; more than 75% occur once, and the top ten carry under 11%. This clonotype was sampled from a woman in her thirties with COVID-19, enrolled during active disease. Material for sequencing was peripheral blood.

The CDR3 loop reads CASVAGASYNEQFF. In nucleotides, the CDR3 is TGCGCCAGCGTAGCGGGAGCTTCCTACAATGAGCAGTTCTTC. The chain couples TRBV10-1 to TRBJ2-1; 9 bases are a match to TRBD2. The germline V gene has CDR1 WNHNN and CDR2 SYGVQD (reference sequence). Trimming took 8 bases from V and 1 from J; bases not matched to a gene: 3. This CDR3 region has 14 residues.